The 18 T cell receptor beta chains below come from one sample, sequenced in a study of blood T cell repertoires in COVID-19. Repertoires were generated with immunoSEQ multiplex PCR, while TCRdb's copy carries only in-frame clones and drops some. This table holds a few hundred thousand clones, approximately 82% found once. Sequencing input: peripheral blood. The receptors shown here come from a young woman with acute or convalescent COVID-19.

This chain links TRBV29-1 with TRBJ2-5; 9 nucleotides match TRBD1. Germline lookup yields CDR1 SQVTM and CDR2 ANQGSEA. With V trimmed by 6 bases and J by 5 bases, 7 bases remained unmatched. The CDR3 spans 13 residues. The CDR3 bases are TGCAGCGTCACCGGGACAGGGCGGGAGACCCAGTACTTC. As protein: CSVTGTGRETQYF.

The chain links TRBV5-4 to TRBJ2-1, with 7 bases identical to TRBD2. CDR1 and CDR2 (germline): SGHNT, YYREEE (reference sequence). Trimming removed 4 bases from V and 3 bases from J; junction bases left unmatched: 10. The CDR3 runs to 16 residues. The CDR3 sequence is CASSAGGAGVYNEQFF. CDR3 nucleotides: TGTGCCAGCAGCGCCGGCGGGGCGGGGGTCTACAATGAGCAGTTCTTC.

The rearrangement links TRBV5-4 to TRBJ1-2, with 8 bases identical to TRBD1. The trim removed 3 bases at V and 4 bases at J, leaving 8 bases unmatched. The CDR3 spans 15 residues. Germline-derived CDR1 and CDR2 are SGHNT and YYREEE (reference sequence). The CDR3 region has the DNA TGTGCCAGCAGCTCGGACAGGGTCGTTTTCTATGGCTACACCTTC. This translates into CASSSDRVVFYGYTF.

V and J are TRBV7-6 and TRBJ2-7; TRBD1 matches at 10 bases. V gave up 4 bases and J gave up 4 bases; unmatched junction bases: 7. The CDR3 has 15 residues. Germline lookup yields CDR1 SGHVS and CDR2 FNYEAQ. CDR3 residues: CASSSPVGQGYEQYF. The CDR3, as DNA: TGTGCCAGCAGCTCCCCCGTGGGACAGGGGTACGAGCAGTACTTC.

The rearrangement links TRBV18 to TRBJ1-2; 7 nucleotides line up with TRBD1. J gave up 4 bases and V 3 bases, and 5 bases lay outside the gene matches. In germline, CDR1 is KGHSH, CDR2 LQKENI. This CDR3 contains 14 residues. DNA for the CDR3: TGTGCCAGCTCACCGAACGCAGGGGGCTATGGCTACACCTTC. This encodes CASSPNAGGYGYTF.

On this clone: The sample holds other DNA sequences that translate to the same CDR3. V and J are TRBV7-3 and TRBJ1-1; the D is unclear. Trimming left V 4 bases short and J 1 base short, with 7 bases between. The CDR3 consists of 13 residues. Germline loops: CDR1 SGHTA, CDR2 FQGTGA. The CDR3 loop is CASSSGANTEAFF. The CDR3 DNA reads TGTGCCAGCAGCTCGGGAGCGAACACTGAAGCTTTCTTT.

The V call is TRBV25-1, the J call TRBJ1-1; perhaps TRBD1 as D (5 bases). Germline values: CDR1 MGHDK, CDR2 SYGVNS. Trimming left V 10 bases short and J 4 bases short, with 16 bases between. CDR3 length: 13 amino acids. The CDR3 loop reads CATTAGWSTEAFF. The DNA of the CDR3 is TGTGCCACTACCGCAGGGTGGAGCACTGAAGCTTTCTTT.

V is TRBV7-2 and J is TRBJ2-1; 13 nucleotides agree with TRBD2. Looked up from germline, CDR1 is SGHTA and CDR2 is FQGNSA. The CDR3 consists of 16 residues. Trimming cost V 3 bases and J 6 bases; bases outside gene matches: 5. CDR3 in DNA: TGTGCCAGCAGCTTTGACGGGACTAGCGGGACCAATGAGCAGTTCTTC. It is translated as CASSFDGTSGTNEQFF. The full variable domain, rest sourced from reference TRBV7-2 and TRBJ2-1, is GAGVSQSPSNKVTEKGKDVELRCDPISGHTALYWYRQSLGQGLEFLIYFQGNSAPDKSGLPSDRFSAERTGGSVSTLTIQRTQQEDSAVYLCASSFDGTSGTNEQFFGPGTRLTVL.

V usage is TRBV28 and J usage is TRBJ1-1, with D uncertain. The CDR3 runs 14 residues. With 2 bases removed from V and 5 bases from J, the gap between germline ends came to 12 bases. Per germline, CDR1 MDHEN and CDR2 SYDVKM. Here the CDR3 DNA reads TGTGCCAGCAGTTTAGCGGCGGGGAAAACTGAAGCTTTCTTT. As protein: CASSLAAGKTEAFF.

In this sample, this clone turned up a few times. The chain employs TRBV28 and TRBJ2-1; 13 bases are a match to TRBD2. Germline CDR1 is MDHEN and CDR2 is SYDVKM. This CDR3 contains 15 residues. Trimming took 10 bases from V and 7 from J; bases not matched to a gene: 10. The CDR3 region is CATRAGTSGNNEQFF. The CDR3 DNA reads as TGTGCCACACGAGCCGGGACTAGCGGGAATAATGAGCAGTTCTTC.

The gene calls are TRBV11-2 and TRBJ2-2; 11 nucleotides match TRBD2. The junction had 8 bases not matched to a gene; V was cut back by 5 bases and J by 6 bases. The CDR3 extends over 16 amino acids. CDR1 is SGHAT, CDR2 FQNNGV, per germline. The CDR3 sequence: CASSPIAGGLSGELFF. CDR3 sequence (DNA): TGTGCCAGCAGCCCGATAGCGGGAGGGCTCTCCGGGGAGCTGTTTTTT.

The V call is TRBV19, the J call TRBJ2-7, with a tentative D call TRBD2 (6 bases). With 6 bases removed from V and 3 bases from J, the gap between germline ends came to 6 bases. The germline V gene encodes CDR1 LNHDA and CDR2 SQIVND (reference sequence). The length of the CDR3 is 11 residues. CDR3 nucleotide sequence: TGTGCCAGTAGCGGGAGCTACGAGCAGTACTTC. As protein: CASSGSYEQYF. Supplemented by reference TRBV19 and TRBJ2-7, the full variable domain reads DGGITQSPKYLFRKEGQNVTLSCEQNLNHDAMYWYRQDPGQGLRLIYYSQIVNDFQKGDIAEGYSVSREKKESFPLTVTSAQKNPTAFYLCASSGSYEQYFGPGTRLTVT.

V usage is TRBV27 and J usage is TRBJ2-1, with 10 bases that match TRBD2. Losses at the gene ends were 3 bases for V and 6 bases for J; bases not matched to a gene: 2. The CDR3 contains 14 residues. Looked up from germline, CDR1 is MNHEY and CDR2 is SMNVEV (reference sequence). As DNA, the CDR3 is TGTGCCAGCAGTTTCACTAGCGGGACCAATGAGCAGTTCTTC. Translation: CASSFTSGTNEQFF.

V is TRBV27 and J is TRBJ2-1; D uncertain. CDR3 length: 16 amino acids. From germline, CDR1 is MNHEY and CDR2 SMNVEV (reference sequence). Trimming pared 5 bases from V and 2 bases from J, leaving 16 bases between. This chain's CDR3 is CASSRAGSKAYNEQFF. DNA of the CDR3: TGTGCCAGCAGTCGAGCCGGGTCGAAAGCCTACAATGAGCAGTTCTTC.

The chain carries TRBV7-3 and TRBJ2-7, with 7 bases identical to TRBD2. Germline V gene sequence: CDR1 SGHTA, CDR2 FQGTGA. The CDR3 runs to 14 residues. The trim removed 5 bases at V and 5 bases at J, leaving 9 bases unmatched. The CDR3 loop is CASSPGEGTHEQYF. The CDR3 DNA follows: TGTGCCAGCAGCCCCGGGGAGGGAACCCACGAGCAGTACTTC.

This clone showed up just once. This chain uses TRBV4-2 with TRBJ1-6, with TRBD1 matching over 7 bases. The CDR3 has 16 amino acids. Trimming at V came to 0 bases and at J to 8 bases, leaving 7 bases not matched to a gene. CDR1 LGHNA and CDR2 YNFKEQ come from the germline V gene. The CDR3 sequence: CASSQDRARGDSPLHF. The CDR3 region has the DNA TGTGCCAGCAGCCAAGATAGGGCCAGGGGGGATTCACCCCTCCACTTT.

The chain combines TRBV24-1 with TRBJ2-3; TRBD2 might be the D (6 bases). The ends were cut back, 4 bases at V and 4 bases at J, with 14 bases in the middle. Germline assignment: CDR1 KGHDR and CDR2 SFDVKD. There are 15 residues in the CDR3. The CDR3 bases are TGTGCCACCAGTGACGTCGGAGGAGGGGCAGATACGCAGTATTTT. Protein: CATSDVGGGADTQYF.

V and J are TRBV13 and TRBJ2-7; tentative D call: TRBD2 (5 bases). Trimming shortened V by 4 bases and J by 3 bases, and 10 bases separated the two germline ends. Germline V lookup: CDR1 PRHDT, CDR2 FYEKMQ (reference sequence). CDR3 size: 13 residues. Here the CDR3 DNA reads TGTGCCAGCAGCTCTGGACTTAACTACGAGCAGTACTTC. Amino acids: CASSSGLNYEQYF.